The 14 T cell receptor beta chains reported below all come from one sample, sequenced in a study of beta chain features in type 1 diabetes. TCRB transcripts that were expressed got sequenced, as all of the isolated RNA had been reverse transcribed. The data were produced by immunoSEQ multiplex PCR, yet TCRdb's version contains in-frame clones alone and is incomplete. This sample has 300,000 to 450,000 clones, with roughly 12% found just once. What was sequenced was naive CD4+ T cells from blood. The receptor set was obtained from a man between 18 and 35 years old in good health.

In this sample, this clone turned up a few times. The CDR3: CASSLAIVSGDVQFF. Written as DNA, the CDR3 is TGTGCCAGCAGCTTAGCGATCGTTAGCGGTGACGTGCAGTTCTTC. This chain uses TRBV7-6 with TRBJ2-1; perhaps TRBD2 as D (6 bases). There are 15 residues in the CDR3. Germline CDR1 SGHVS, CDR2 FNYEAQ. V gave up 0 bases and J gave up 12 bases, with 18 bases separating them. Complete variable domain (other parts from reference TRBV7-6 and TRBJ2-1): GAGVSQSPRYKVTKRGQDVALRCDPISGHVSLYWYRQALGQGPEFLTYFNYEAQQDKSGLPNDRFSAERPEGSISTLTIQRTEQRDSAMYRCASSLAIVSGDVQFFGPGTRLTVL.

The chain combines TRBV7-8 with TRBJ2-1; 15 bases agree with TRBD2. Germline V lookup: CDR1 SGHVS, CDR2 FQNEAQ. V was clipped by 5 bases and J by 8 bases; unmatched bases: 13. The CDR3 spans 18 residues. DNA for the CDR3: TGTGCCAGCAGCGGACAGGGACGGGGACTAGCGGGAGGATATGAGCAGTTCTTC. Residues: CASSGQGRGLAGGYEQFF.

Only a few counts were recorded for this clone. The J gene is TRBJ2-7, the V gene TRBV7-8; maybe TRBD2 (6 bases). Germline V CDR1 and CDR2: SGHVS, FQNEAQ. This CDR3 has 14 residues. V shed 4 bases and J shed 0 bases, with 10 bases lying between them. For the CDR3, the DNA is TGTGCCAGCAGCTCTTTGACTAGCTCCTACGAGCAGTACTTC. Protein: CASSSLTSSYEQYF.

Note on this clone: Other DNA sequences of this sample code for an identical CDR3. The chain joins TRBV7-2 to TRBJ2-3; D is possibly TRBD2 (5 bases). Trimming stripped 1 base from V and 4 bases from J, with 9 bases between. The germline gives CDR1 SGHTA, CDR2 FQGNSA. There are 14 residues in the CDR3. For the CDR3, the DNA is TGTGCCAGCAGCTTAGGGCTAGCCGCAGATACGCAGTATTTT. This translates into CASSLGLAADTQYF.

The chain links TRBV25-1 to TRBJ1-1, with D maybe TRBD1 (6 bases). In germline, CDR1 is MGHDK, CDR2 SYGVNS. The V gene lost 1 base and the J gene lost 5 bases, with 17 bases spanning the gap. The CDR3 extends over 16 amino acids. The CDR3 is CASSEFGGGGKTEAFF. CDR3 bases: TGTGCCAGCAGTGAATTTGGGGGAGGGGGAAAAACTGAAGCTTTCTTT. Looking up the rest from reference TRBV25-1 and TRBJ1-1 gives the full variable domain: EADIYQTPRYLVIGTGKKITLECSQTMGHDKMYWYQQDPGMELHLIHYSYGVNSTEKGDLSSESTVSRIRTEHFPLTLESARPSHTSQYLCASSEFGGGGKTEAFFGQGTRLTVV.

This clone was counted only a few times. Its ends do not fully match the called genes, so a read error is possible. This rearrangement joins TRBV25-1 to TRBJ2-1, with TRBD2 matching 10 bases. There are 15 residues in the CDR3. In germline, CDR1 is MGHDK, CDR2 SYGVNS. CDR3 sequence (DNA): TGTGCCAGCAGTGAGGGGACTAGCGAATACAATGGGCAGTTCTTC. This encodes CASSEGTSEYNGQFF.

The V and J genes are TRBV28 and TRBJ2-1, with D perhaps TRBD2 (6 bases). The CDR3 is made up of 12 amino acids. Looked up from germline, CDR1 is MDHEN and CDR2 is SYDVKM. Trimming took 5 bases from V and 15 from J, leaving 17 bases between them. CDR3 bases: TGTGCCAGCAGTGGATCACGGGAGAAACCGTTCTTC. This codes for CASSGSREKPFF.

This clone was seen a handful of times. The rearrangement joins TRBV30 to TRBJ2-1; weak D call: TRBD2 (6 bases). CDR1 is GTSNPN, CDR2 SVGIG, per germline (reference sequence). The CDR3 loop spans 14 amino acids. Trimming took 5 bases from V and 0 from J, leaving 11 bases between them. CDR3 coding DNA: TGTGCCTGGGGCCGGGAGAGCTCCTACAATGAGCAGTTCTTC. Amino acids: CAWGRESSYNEQFF.

The chain recombines TRBV10-3 with TRBJ1-5; D not resolved. The CDR3 sequence is 12 residues long. Trimming took 6 bases from V and 1 from J, leaving 4 bases between them. CDR1 ENHRY and CDR2 SYGVKD come from the germline V gene. CDR3 DNA sequence: TGTGCCATCAGCCAGAGCAATCAGCCCCAGCATTTT. Translation: CAISQSNQPQHF.

This chain joins TRBV19 and TRBJ2-6; the D gene is possibly TRBD1 (5 bases). Between the trimmed V and J ends, which lost 6 bases and 2 bases, there was a span of 8 bases. The germline CDR1 and CDR2 sequences are LNHDA and SQIVND (reference sequence). This CDR3 has 14 residues. CDR3 sequence (DNA): TGTGCCAGTAGCTCAGGGACTGGGGCCAACGTCCTGACTTTC. Translation gives CASSSGTGANVLTF.

The V and J genes are TRBV11-2 and TRBJ2-7; perhaps TRBD2 as D (7 bases). The CDR3 totals 15 residues. Germline CDR1 SGHAT, CDR2 FQNNGV. V was cut by 0 bases and J by 2 bases, with 11 bases left in between. CDR3 DNA sequence: TGTGCCAGCAGCTTAGATATAGGGGGGGCCTACGAGCAGTACTTC. Its translation is CASSLDIGGAYEQYF.

The V call is TRBV6-5, the J call TRBJ1-5; unclear D gene. Trimming left V 0 bases short and J 3 bases short, with 9 bases between. The CDR3 consists of 15 residues. Per the germline V gene, CDR1 is MNHEY and CDR2 is SVGAGI. The CDR3 DNA is TGTGCCAGCAGTTACTCCTCTCGTAACAATCAGCCCCAGCATTTT. Its protein is CASSYSSRNNQPQHF.

The V and J genes are TRBV11-1 and TRBJ2-7; D remains ambiguous. V was pared by 5 bases and J by 2 bases, with 10 bases between. The germline CDR1 and CDR2 sequences are SGHAT and FQDESV (reference sequence). The CDR3 has 13 amino acids. The CDR3: CASSPLSAYEQYF. CDR3 DNA: TGTGCCAGCAGCCCACTCTCGGCCTACGAGCAGTACTTC.

This rearrangement joins TRBV18 to TRBJ2-1; 7 bases fit TRBD1. The CDR3 has 14 amino acids. Looked up from germline, CDR1 is KGHSH and CDR2 is LQKENI. V gave up 4 bases and J gave up 6 bases; unmatched junction bases: 6. The CDR3 DNA reads TGTGCCAGCTCACTCGAGACAGGGATCAATGAGCAGTTCTTC. Protein product: CASSLETGINEQFF.